This section outlines one TCR beta chain sequence together with its context. No antigen is known for it. CD4+ cells were split into CD45RA+ naive and CD45RA-negative memory subsets. TCRdb keeps only in-frame clones here, not all; method: immunoSEQ multiplex PCR. Here the sample spans about 1 million clones, about 75% being singletons. The record originates from a study of shared clonotypes between healthy human individuals. On the study more broadly: Aged 18 to 49, the donors were two women and a few men.

Study-wide results and limits: With few donors, the genetic and exposure-history diversity represented was limited. Naive CD4 clonotype sharing across several donors was about 5.3%.

This TCR was sampled from a man between 18 and 29 years old in good health. Sequenced material: memory CD4+ T cells sorted from blood. Subset in this sample: CD45RA-negative fraction.

This CDR3 reads CASSPVGLAGVKEETQYF. Here the CDR3 DNA reads TGTGCCAGCAGCCCAGTCGGACTAGCGGGAGTGAAGGAAGAGACCCAGTACTTC. The chain couples TRBV27 to TRBJ2-5, with 13 bases identical to TRBD2. The V gene end was trimmed by 6 bases and the J gene end by 3 bases; junction bases not matched to a gene: 13. The V gene's germline CDR1 is MNHEY and CDR2 SMNVEV (reference sequence). The CDR3 is 18 amino acids.